Sequencing of this TCR beta chain was carried out in a study of vaccination and CD4 T cells after COVID-19. This clonotype was detected only a few times. Antigen unknown. Germline-derived CDR1 and CDR2 are KGHDR and SFDVKD. The V and J ends lost 4 bases and 3 bases, in that order; junction bases with no gene match: 5. This CDR3 spans 15 amino acids. CD4+ T cells that had been cultured provided DNA sequenced with the Oncomine TCR Beta short-read assay. TCRdb analysed the PCR reads with MiXCR anew, one entry per CDR3 protein. This table holds roughly 2,800 distinct CDR3 sequences, 27% found once. Treatment: approximately 9-day PBMC culture with coronavirus spike peptide pools or control peptides (ViraFEST assay). CD4+ T-cell collection from the unexposed donor predated the COVID-19 pandemic (2011-2018).

This receptor was taken from a human donor in good health. The chain has TRBV24-1 and TRBJ2-5; TRBD2 aligns across 9 bases. The specimen sequenced was CD4+ T cells from blood, cultured in vitro. The CDR3 DNA sequence: TGTGCCACCAGTGAGAATCTAGCGGGGAAAGAGACCCAGTACTTC. The encoded protein is CATSENLAGKETQYF.